Described below is a single TCR beta chain sequence and its context. Germline V gene data show CDR1 as SEHNR and CDR2 as FQNEAQ (reference sequence). The V end lost 0 bases, the J end lost 7 bases, and 12 bases lay between the germline ends. There are 14 residues in the CDR3. This entry belongs to a study of control samples from healthy donors and cancer patients. The table came from immunoSEQ multiplex PCR; TCRdb's copy has only in-frame clones and leaves some out. The data show 100,000 to 150,000 clones, 92% seen once. Sequencing was performed on PBMCs. The clonotype comes from a man older than 75 with head and neck cancer. The chain couples TRBV7-9 to TRBJ1-1; D gene uncertain. CDR3 protein: CASSLAVGRVEAFF. The CDR3 DNA sequence: TGTGCCAGCAGCTTAGCGGTGGGAAGAGTTGAAGCTTTCTTT. The full variable domain, rest sourced from reference TRBV7-9 and TRBJ1-1, is DTGVSQNPRHKITKRGQNVTFRCDPISEHNRLYWYRQTLGQGPEFLTYFQNEAQLEKSRLLSDRFSAERPKGSFSTLEIQRTEQGDSAMYLCASSLAVGRVEAFFGQGTRLTVV.